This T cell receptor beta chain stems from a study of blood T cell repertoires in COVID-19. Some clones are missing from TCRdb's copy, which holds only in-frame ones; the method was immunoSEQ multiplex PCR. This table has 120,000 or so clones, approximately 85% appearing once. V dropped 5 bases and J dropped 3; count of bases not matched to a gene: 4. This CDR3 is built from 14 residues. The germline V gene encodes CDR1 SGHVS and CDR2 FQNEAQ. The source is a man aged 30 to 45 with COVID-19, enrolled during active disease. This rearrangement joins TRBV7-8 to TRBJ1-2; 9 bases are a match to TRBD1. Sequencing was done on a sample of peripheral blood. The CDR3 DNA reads TGTGCCAGCAGCCAGGACAGGGGACACTATGGCTACACCTTC. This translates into CASSQDRGHYGYTF. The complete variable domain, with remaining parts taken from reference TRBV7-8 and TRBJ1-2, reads GAGVSQSPRYKVAKRGQDVALRCDPISGHVSLFWYQQALGQGPEFLTYFQNEAQLDKSGLPSDRFFAERPEGSVSTLKIQRTQQEDSAVYLCASSQDRGHYGYTFGSGTRLTVV.